This TCR beta chain was obtained from a study of cytomegalovirus exposure and HLA in healthy donors. In the PCR, 60 Vbeta and 13 Jbeta primers were used. TCRdb keeps only in-frame clones here, not all; method: immunoSEQ multiplex PCR. The sample lists around 160,000 clones, around 67% seen once, with 1.5% to 2% in the top ten. Overall study results and limits: Associated with HLA alleles at 0.05 false discovery rate in a later analysis were about 17,000 TCR beta sequences. Later on, analysis showed that most CMV-associated TCR beta chains appeared to be HLA-restricted.

The J segment lost 7 bases and the V segment lost 7 bases, leaving 17 bases of the junction unmatched. Germline CDR1 is SNHLY and CDR2 is FYNNEI. This CDR3 is built from 16 residues. Turning to this clone: Its antigen is still unknown.

The rearrangement uses TRBV2 and TRBJ2-5; 8 bases match TRBD2. This receptor was taken from a woman aged 18-29 years in good health and CMV-seronegative. Sequencing was done on a sample of PBMCs. CDR3 DNA sequence: TGTGCCAGCATCCAGGGAGTGGCGGGAGGATTGGGGACCCAGTACTTC. It specifies CASIQGVAGGLGTQYF.